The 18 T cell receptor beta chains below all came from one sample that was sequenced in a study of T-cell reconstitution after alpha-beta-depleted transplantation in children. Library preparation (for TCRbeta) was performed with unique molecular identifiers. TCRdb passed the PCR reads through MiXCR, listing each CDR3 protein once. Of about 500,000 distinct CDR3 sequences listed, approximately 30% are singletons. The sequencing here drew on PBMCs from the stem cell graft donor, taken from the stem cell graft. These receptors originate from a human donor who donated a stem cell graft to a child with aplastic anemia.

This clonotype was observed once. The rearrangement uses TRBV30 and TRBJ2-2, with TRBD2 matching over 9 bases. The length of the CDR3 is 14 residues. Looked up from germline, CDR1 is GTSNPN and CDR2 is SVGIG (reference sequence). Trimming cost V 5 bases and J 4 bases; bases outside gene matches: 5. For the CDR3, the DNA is TGTGCCTGGTCTAGCGGGATGCCCACCGGGGAGCTGTTTTTT. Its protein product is CAWSSGMPTGELFF.

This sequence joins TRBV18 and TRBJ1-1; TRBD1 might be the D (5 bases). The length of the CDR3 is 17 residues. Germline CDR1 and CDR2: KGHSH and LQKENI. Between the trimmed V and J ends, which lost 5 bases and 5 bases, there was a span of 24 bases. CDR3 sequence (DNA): TGTGCCAGCTCAAAGACTCGGGACGCAAAAGGTAGAACTGAAGCTTTCTTT. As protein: CASSKTRDAKGRTEAFF.

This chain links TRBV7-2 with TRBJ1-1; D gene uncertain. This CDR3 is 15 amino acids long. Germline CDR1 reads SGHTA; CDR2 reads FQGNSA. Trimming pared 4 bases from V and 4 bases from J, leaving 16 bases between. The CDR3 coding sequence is TGTGCCAGCAGCTCTCGTACTGGGCTTGGCACTGAAGCTTTCTTT. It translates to CASSSRTGLGTEAFF.

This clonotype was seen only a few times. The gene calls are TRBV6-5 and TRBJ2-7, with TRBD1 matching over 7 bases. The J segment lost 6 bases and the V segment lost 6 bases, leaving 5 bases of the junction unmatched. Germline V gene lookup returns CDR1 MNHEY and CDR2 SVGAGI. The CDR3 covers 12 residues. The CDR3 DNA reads TGTGCCAGCAGCAAGACAGGGATCGAGCAGTACTTC. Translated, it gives CASSKTGIEQYF.

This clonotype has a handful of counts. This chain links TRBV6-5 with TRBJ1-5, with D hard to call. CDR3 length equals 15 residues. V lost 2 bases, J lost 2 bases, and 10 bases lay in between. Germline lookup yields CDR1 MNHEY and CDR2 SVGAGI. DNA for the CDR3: TGTGCCAGCAGTTACGGTGACGCGGGCAATCAGCCCCAGCATTTT. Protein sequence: CASSYGDAGNQPQHF.

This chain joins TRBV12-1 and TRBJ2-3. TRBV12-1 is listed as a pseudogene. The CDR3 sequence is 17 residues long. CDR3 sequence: CASSVAGRSYYTDTQYF. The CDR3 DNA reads TGTGCCAGCAGCGTAGCGGGAAGGAGCTACTACACAGATACGCAGTATTTT.

The CDR3 bases are TGCAGTGCCCCCAGGGGTACGGCCACTGAAGCTTTCTTT. It translates to CSAPRGTATEAFF. This chain connects TRBV20-1 to TRBJ1-1; maybe TRBD1 (6 bases). Germline CDR1 reads DFQATT; CDR2 reads SNEGSKA (reference sequence). The CDR3 runs to 13 residues. V was clipped by 6 bases and J by 4 bases, with 15 bases between them.

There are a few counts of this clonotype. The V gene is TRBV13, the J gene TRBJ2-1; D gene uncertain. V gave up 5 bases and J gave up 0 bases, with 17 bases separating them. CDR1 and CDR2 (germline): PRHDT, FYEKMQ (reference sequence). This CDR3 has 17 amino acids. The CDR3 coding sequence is TGTGCCAGCAGCCATGGGCCTCTTCCCATCTCCTACAATGAGCAGTTCTTC. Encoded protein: CASSHGPLPISYNEQFF.

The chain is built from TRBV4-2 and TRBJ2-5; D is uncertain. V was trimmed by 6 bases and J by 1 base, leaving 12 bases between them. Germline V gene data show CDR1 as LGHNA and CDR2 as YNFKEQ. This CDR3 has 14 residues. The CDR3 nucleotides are TGTGCCAGCAGACCCTGGCACGGCCAAGAGACCCAGTACTTC. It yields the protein CASRPWHGQETQYF.

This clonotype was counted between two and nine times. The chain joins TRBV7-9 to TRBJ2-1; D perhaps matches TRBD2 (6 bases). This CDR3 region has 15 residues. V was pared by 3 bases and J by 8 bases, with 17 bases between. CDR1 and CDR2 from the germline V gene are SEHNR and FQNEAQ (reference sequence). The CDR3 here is CASSFGLSDWDEQFF. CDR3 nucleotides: TGTGCCAGCAGCTTCGGACTATCCGACTGGGATGAGCAGTTCTTC.

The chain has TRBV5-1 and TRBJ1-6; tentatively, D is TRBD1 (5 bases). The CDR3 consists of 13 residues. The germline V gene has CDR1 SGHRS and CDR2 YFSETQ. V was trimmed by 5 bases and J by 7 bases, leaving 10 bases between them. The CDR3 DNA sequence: TGCGCCAGCAGGGGGCAGGAGAATTCACCCCTCCACTTT. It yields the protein CASRGQENSPLHF.

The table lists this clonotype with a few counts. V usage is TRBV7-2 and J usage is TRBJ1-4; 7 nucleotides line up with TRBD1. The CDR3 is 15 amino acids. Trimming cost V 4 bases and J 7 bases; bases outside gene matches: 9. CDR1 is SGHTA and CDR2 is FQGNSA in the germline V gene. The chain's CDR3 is CASSSKAGGGEKLFF. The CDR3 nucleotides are TGTGCCAGCAGCTCCAAAGCAGGGGGAGGTGAAAAACTGTTTTTT.

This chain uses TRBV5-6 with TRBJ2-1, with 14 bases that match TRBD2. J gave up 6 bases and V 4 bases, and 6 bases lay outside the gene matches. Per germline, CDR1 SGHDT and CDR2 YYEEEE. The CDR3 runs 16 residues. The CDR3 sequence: CASSRRLAGGLNEQFF. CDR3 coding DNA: TGTGCCAGCAGCCGGAGACTAGCGGGAGGGCTCAATGAGCAGTTCTTC.

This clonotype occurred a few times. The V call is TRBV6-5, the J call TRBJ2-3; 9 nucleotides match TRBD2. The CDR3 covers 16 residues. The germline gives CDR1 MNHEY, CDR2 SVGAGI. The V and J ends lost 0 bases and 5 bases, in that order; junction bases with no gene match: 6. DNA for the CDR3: TGTGCCAGCAGTTACTCTAGCGGGAGTGCCTTAGATACGCAGTATTTT. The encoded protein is CASSYSSGSALDTQYF.

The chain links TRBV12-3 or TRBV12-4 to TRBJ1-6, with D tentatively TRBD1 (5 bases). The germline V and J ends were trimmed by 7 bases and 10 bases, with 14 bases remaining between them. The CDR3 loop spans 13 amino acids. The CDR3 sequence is CASTAGLWSPLHF. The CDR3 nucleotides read TGTGCCAGCACCGCAGGGTTATGGTCACCCCTCCACTTT.

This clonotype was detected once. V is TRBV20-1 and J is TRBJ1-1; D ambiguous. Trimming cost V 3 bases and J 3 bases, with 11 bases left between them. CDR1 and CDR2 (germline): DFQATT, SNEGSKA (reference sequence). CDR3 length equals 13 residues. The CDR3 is CSASRFAHTEAFF. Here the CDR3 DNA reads TGCAGTGCTAGTAGGTTTGCGCACACTGAAGCTTTCTTT.

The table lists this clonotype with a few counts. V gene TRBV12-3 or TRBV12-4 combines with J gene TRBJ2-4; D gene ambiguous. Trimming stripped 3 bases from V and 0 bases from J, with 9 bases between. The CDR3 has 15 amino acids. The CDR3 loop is CASSLSSLAKNIQYF. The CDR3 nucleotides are TGTGCCAGCAGTTTGAGCAGCTTAGCCAAAAACATTCAGTACTTC.

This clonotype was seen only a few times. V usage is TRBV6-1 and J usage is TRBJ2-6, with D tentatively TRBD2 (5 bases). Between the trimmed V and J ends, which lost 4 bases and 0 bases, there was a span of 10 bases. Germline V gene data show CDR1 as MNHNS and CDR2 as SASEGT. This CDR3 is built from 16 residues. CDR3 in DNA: TGTGCCAGCAGTGGCTCGGCGGGCTCTGGGGCCAACGTCCTGACTTTC. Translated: CASSGSAGSGANVLTF.